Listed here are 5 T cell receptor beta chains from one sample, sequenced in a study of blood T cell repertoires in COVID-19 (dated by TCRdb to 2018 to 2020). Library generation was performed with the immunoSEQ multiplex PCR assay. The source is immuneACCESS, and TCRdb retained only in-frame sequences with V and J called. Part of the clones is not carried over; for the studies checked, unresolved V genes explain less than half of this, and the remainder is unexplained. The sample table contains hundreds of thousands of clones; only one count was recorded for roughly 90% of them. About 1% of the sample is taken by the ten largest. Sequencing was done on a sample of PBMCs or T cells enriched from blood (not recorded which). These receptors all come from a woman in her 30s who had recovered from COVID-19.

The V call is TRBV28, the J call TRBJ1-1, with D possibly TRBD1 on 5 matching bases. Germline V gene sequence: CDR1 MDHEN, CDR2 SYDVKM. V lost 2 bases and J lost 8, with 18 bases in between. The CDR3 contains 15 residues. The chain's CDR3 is CASSLGAGFRKEAFF. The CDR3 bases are TGTGCCAGCAGTTTAGGGGCGGGGTTTAGAAAAGAAGCTTTCTTT. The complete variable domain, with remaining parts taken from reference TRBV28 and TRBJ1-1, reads DVKVTQSSRYLVKRTGEKVFLECVQDMDHENMFWYRQDPGLGLRLIYFSYDVKMKEKGDIPEGYSVSREKKERFSLILESASTNQTSMYLCASSLGAGFRKEAFFGQGTRLTVV.

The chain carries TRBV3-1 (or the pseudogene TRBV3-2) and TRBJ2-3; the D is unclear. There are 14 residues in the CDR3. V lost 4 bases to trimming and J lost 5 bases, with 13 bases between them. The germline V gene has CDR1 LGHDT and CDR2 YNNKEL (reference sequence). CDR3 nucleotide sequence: TGTGCCAGCAGCCCCCCCGTTCCGTTAGATACGCAGTATTTT. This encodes CASSPPVPLDTQYF.

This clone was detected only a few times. This chain's CDR3 is CAISPGQGNEQYF. Here the CDR3 DNA reads TGTGCCATCAGCCCCGGACAGGGAAACGAGCAGTACTTC. The V and J genes are TRBV10-3 and TRBJ2-7, with TRBD1 matching over 8 bases. Germline-derived CDR1 and CDR2 are ENHRY and SYGVKD. V was clipped by 6 bases and J by 5 bases; unmatched bases: 6. This CDR3 spans 13 amino acids.

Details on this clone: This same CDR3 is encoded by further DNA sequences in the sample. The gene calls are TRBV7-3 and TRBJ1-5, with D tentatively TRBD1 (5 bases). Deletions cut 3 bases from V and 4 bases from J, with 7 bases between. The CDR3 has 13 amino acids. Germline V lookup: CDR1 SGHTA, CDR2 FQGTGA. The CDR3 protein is CASSLGPNQPQHF. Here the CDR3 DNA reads TGTGCCAGCAGCTTGGGGCCTAATCAGCCCCAGCATTTT.

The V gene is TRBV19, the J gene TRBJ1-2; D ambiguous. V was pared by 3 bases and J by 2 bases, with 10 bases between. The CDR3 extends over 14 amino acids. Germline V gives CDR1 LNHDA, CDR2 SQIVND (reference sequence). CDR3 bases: TGTGCCAGTAGTATGGCGGGCACAAACTATGGCTACACCTTC. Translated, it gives CASSMAGTNYGYTF. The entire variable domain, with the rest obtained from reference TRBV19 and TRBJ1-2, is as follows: DGGITQSPKYLFRKEGQNVTLSCEQNLNHDAMYWYRQDPGQGLRLIYYSQIVNDFQKGDIAEGYSVSREKKESFPLTVTSAQKNPTAFYLCASSMAGTNYGYTFGSGTRLTVV.